The clone carrying this T cell receptor (beta chain) was counted only a few times. The sample is drawn from a study of blood T cell repertoires in COVID-19. At the level of the study: Acute and convalescent COVID-19 specimens originated in the United States, Italy and Spain. Sample material is recorded as cDNA or gDNA derived from T cells, B-cell-depleted T cells, or PBMCs.

V dropped 4 bases and J dropped 8 bases, with 16 bases sitting between them. Per the germline V gene, CDR1 is SGHRS and CDR2 is YFSETQ. The CDR3 has 15 amino acids. Original methodology: Nucleated cell number was recorded as an estimate derived from reference gene primer amplification. The protocol was immunoSEQ multiplex PCR, while the TCRdb copy is restricted to in-frame clones and leaves out a portion. The DNA was the basis for D and trimming; V, J and clone size are from that table. The sample carries roughly 140,000 clones, about 87% recorded once. The chain joins TRBV5-1 to TRBJ1-6, with D possibly TRBD1 on 5 matching bases. The sequencing input was peripheral blood. The sequence was collected from a human donor in a cohort sampled during active COVID-19. The CDR3 protein is CASSGGPGGDSPLHF. In DNA form, the CDR3 reads TGCGCCAGCAGCGGGGGACCCGGAGGGGATTCACCCCTCCACTTT. Complete variable domain (other parts from reference TRBV5-1 and TRBJ1-6): KAGVTQTPRYLIKTRGQQVTLSCSPISGHRSVSWYQQTPGQGLQFLFEYFSETQRNKGNFPGRFSGRQFSNSRSEMNVSTLELGDSALYLCASSGGPGGDSPLHFGNGTRLTVT.